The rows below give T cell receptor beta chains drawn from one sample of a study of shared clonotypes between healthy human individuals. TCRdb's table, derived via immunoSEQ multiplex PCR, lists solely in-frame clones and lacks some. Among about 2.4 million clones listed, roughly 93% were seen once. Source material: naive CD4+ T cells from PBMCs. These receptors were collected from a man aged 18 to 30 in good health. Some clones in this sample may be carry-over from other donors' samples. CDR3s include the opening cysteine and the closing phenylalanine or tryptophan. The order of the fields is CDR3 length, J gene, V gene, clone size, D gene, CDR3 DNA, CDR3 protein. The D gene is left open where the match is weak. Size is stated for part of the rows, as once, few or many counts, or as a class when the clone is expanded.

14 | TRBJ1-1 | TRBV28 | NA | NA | TGTGCCAGCAGTTCCGGGGGGGCTAACACTGAAGCTTTCTTT | CASSSGGANTEAFF
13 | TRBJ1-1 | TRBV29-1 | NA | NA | TGCAGCGTTGAACCACTCAGGGGAACTGAAGCTTTCTTT | CSVEPLRGTEAFF
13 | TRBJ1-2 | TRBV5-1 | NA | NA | TGCGCCAGCAGCTTGGTTTCGGACTATGGCTACACCTTC | CASSLVSDYGYTF
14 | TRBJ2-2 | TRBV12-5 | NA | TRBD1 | TGTGCTAGTGGCCTGACAGGGGCCACCGGGGAGCTGTTTTTT | CASGLTGATGELFF
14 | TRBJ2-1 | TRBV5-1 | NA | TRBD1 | TGCGCCAGCATGGGACAGGGGTCCTACAATGAGCAGTTCTTC | CASMGQGSYNEQFF
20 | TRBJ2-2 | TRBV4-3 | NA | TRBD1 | TGCGCCAGCAGCCAAGGACGGACAGGGACCCGCCCATCGAACACCGGGGAGCTGTTTTTT | CASSQGRTGTRPSNTGELFF
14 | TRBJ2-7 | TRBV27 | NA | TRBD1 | TGTGCCAGCAGTCGAGACAGGGGCTTCTACGAGCAGTACTTC | CASSRDRGFYEQYF
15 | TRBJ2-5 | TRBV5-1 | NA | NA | TGCGCCAGCAGCCCACGCCAGGGGAACCAAGAGACCCAGTACTTC | CASSPRQGNQETQYF
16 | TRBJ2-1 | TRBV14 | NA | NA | TGTGCCAGCAGCCCCCCTTTGGGGAGCTCCTACAATGAGCAGTTCTTC | CASSPPLGSSYNEQFF
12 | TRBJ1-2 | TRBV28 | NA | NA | TGTGCCAGCAGTCAAACAGGCTATGGCTACACCTTC | CASSQTGYGYTF
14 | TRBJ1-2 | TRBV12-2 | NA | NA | TGTGCAAGTCGCTTAGTGGGGTGGGATTATGGCTACACCTTC | CASRLVGWDYGYTF
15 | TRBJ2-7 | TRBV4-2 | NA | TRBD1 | TGTGCCAGCAGCCGGACGACAGGGCCCACCTACGAGCAGTACTTC | CASSRTTGPTYEQYF
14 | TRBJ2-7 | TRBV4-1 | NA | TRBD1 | TGCGCCAGCAGCCCCGGGACAGTCTCCTACGAGCAGTACTTC | CASSPGTVSYEQYF
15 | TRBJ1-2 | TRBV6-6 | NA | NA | TGTGCCAGCAGTTACTCTAAGGCGGCCCAGAATGGCTACACCTTC | CASSYSKAAQNGYTF
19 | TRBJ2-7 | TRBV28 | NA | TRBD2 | TGTGCCAGTAGTTTGGTCCTAGCGGGAGGGAGATGGGGTTCCTACGAGCAGTACTTC | CASSLVLAGGRWGSYEQYF
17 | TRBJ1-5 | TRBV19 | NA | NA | TGTGCCAGTAGTATCCTCGTAGGACCATATAGCAATCAGCCCCAGCATTTT | CASSILVGPYSNQPQHF
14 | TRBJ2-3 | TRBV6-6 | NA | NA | TGTGCCAGCAGTTACTCGCCAGCCACAGATACGCAGTATTTT | CASSYSPATDTQYF
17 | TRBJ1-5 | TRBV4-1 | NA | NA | TGCGCCAGCAGCCAAGATCCGCTTCGGGGCGGCAATCAGCCCCAGCATTTT | CASSQDPLRGGNQPQHF
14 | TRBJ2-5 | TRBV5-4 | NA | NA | TGTGCCAGCAGCCGCCGGACCCGGCCGGAGACCCAGTACTTC | CASSRRTRPETQYF
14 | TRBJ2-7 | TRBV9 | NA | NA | TGTGCCAGCAGCGCCGCCCCCTCGTCCTACGAGCAGTACTTC | CASSAAPSSYEQYF
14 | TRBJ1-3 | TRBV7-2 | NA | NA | TGTGCCAGCAGCTTTGGAGCCTCTGGAAACACCATATATTTT | CASSFGASGNTIYF
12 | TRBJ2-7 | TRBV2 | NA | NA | TGTGCCAGCAGTTACCAGGGCTACGAGCAGTACTTC | CASSYQGYEQYF
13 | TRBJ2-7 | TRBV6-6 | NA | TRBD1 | TGTGCCAGCAAAAAGGGGGCCTCCTACGAGCAGTACTTC | CASKKGASYEQYF
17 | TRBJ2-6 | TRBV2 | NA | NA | TGTGCCACGATGGACCCAAGTAGGAACTCTGGGGCCAACGTCCTGACTTTC | CATMDPSRNSGANVLTF
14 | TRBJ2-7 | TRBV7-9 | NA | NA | TGTGCCAGCAGCTTTCGGCAGAGGAGCTACGAGCAGTACTTC | CASSFRQRSYEQYF
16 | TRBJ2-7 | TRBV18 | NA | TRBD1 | TGTGCCAGCTCACCACTTGGGACAGGGGCGACCTACGAGCAGTACTTC | CASSPLGTGATYEQYF
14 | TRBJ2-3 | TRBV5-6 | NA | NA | TGTGCCAGCAGCTTGGGTCAGACCACAGATACGCAGTATTTT | CASSLGQTTDTQYF
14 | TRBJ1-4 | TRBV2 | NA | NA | TGTGCCAGCGGGGCCAACTTATCTAATGAAAAACTGTTTTTT | CASGANLSNEKLFF
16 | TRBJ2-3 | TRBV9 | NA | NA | TGTGCCAGCAGCGTATCCAGACCCGATATCACAGATACGCAGTATTTT | CASSVSRPDITDTQYF
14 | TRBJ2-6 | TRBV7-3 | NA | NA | TGTGCCAGCAGCTTACACCGGGGTGTCGACGTCCTGACTTTC | CASSLHRGVDVLTF
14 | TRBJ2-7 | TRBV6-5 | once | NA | TGTGCCAGCAGTCGCCTTCCGGGCCCCTACGAGCAGTACTTC | CASSRLPGPYEQYF
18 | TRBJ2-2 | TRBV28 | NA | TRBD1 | TGTGCCAGCAGTTTATGGTTTCGGACAGGGAAGGGCACCGGGGAGCTGTTTTTT | CASSLWFRTGKGTGELFF
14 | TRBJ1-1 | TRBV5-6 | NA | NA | TGTGCCAGCAGCTTGGGCGGGGGCGCGGTCCAAGCTTTCTTT | CASSLGGGAVQAFF
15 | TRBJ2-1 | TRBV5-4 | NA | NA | TGTGCCAGCAGCTCACGACCCGTCTCTTACAATGAGCAGTTCTTC | CASSSRPVSYNEQFF
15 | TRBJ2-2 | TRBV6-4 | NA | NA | TGTGCCAGCAGAGCCACCCGGGGAAACACCGGGGAGCTGTTTTTT | CASRATRGNTGELFF
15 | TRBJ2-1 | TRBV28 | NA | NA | TGTGCCAGCAGTTCCCTTGGACCTCCCAGGGGTGAGCAGTTCTTC | CASSSLGPPRGEQFF
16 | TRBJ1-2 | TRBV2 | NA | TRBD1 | TGTGCCAGCAGCAAAACTAGGGACAGCGGAAGGAACGGCTACACCTTC | CASSKTRDSGRNGYTF
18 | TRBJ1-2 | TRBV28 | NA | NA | TGTGCCAGCAGTTACCCTCCCGGAGGATGGGGAGCTAACTATGGCTACACCTTC | CASSYPPGGWGANYGYTF
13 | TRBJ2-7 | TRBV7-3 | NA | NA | TGTGCCAGCAGCTTAGGGATCTCTTACGAGCAGTACTTC | CASSLGISYEQYF
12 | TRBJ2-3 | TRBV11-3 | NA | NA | TGTGCCAGCAGCGTTAGCACAGATACGCAGTATTTT | CASSVSTDTQYF
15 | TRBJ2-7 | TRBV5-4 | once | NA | TGTGCCAGCAGCCCGGGGGGGACAGCCGACTACGAGCAGTACTTC | CASSPGGTADYEQYF
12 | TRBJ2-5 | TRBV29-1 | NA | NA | TGCAGCGTAATGGACGGACAAGAGACCCAGTACTTC | CSVMDGQETQYF
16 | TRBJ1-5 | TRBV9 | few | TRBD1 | TGTGCCAGCAGCGTAGGGGGACAGGGGTGGGATCAGCCCCAGCATTTT | CASSVGGQGWDQPQHF
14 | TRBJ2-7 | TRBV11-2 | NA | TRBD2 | TGTGCCAGCAGCTCGGGGGGGCCATCCTACGAGCAGTACTTC | CASSSGGPSYEQYF
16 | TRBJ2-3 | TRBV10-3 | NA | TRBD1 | TGTGCCACCCGGGACAGGGTTAGTCTGCAGACAGATACGCAGTATTTT | CATRDRVSLQTDTQYF
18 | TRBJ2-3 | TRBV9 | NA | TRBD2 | TGTGCCAGCAGCGTAGTGGCTAGCGGAGAGGGGTGGGCAGATACGCAGTATTTT | CASSVVASGEGWADTQYF
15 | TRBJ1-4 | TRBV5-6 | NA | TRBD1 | TGTGCCAGCAGCCTGGCCGGGACAGCTCGGGAAAAACTGTTTTTT | CASSLAGTAREKLFF
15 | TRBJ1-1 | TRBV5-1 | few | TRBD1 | TGCGCCAGCAGCTATCCACAGGGGGCGAACACTGAAGCTTTCTTT | CASSYPQGANTEAFF
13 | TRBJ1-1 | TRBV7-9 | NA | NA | TGTGCCAGCAGCCTCTTACGCCCCATTGAAGCTTTCTTT | CASSLLRPIEAFF
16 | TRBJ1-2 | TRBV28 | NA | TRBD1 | TGTGCCAGCAGTTATCCCAGGGGACAGACTAACTATGGCTACACCTTC | CASSYPRGQTNYGYTF
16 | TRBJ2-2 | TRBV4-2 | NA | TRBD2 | TGTGCCAGCAGCCGGGCGGGAGAGGGAAACACCGGGGAGCTGTTTTTT | CASSRAGEGNTGELFF